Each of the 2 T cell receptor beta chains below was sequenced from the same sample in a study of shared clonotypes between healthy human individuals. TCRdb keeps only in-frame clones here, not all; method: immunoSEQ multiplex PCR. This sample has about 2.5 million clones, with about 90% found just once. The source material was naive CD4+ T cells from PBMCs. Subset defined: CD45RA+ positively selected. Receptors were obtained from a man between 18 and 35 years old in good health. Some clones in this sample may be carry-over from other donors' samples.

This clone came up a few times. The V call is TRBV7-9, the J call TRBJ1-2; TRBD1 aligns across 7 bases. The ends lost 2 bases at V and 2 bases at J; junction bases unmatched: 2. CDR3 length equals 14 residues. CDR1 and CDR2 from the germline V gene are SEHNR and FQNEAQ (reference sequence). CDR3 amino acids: CASSLTTGNYGYTF. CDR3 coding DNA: TGTGCCAGCAGCTTAACGACAGGGAACTATGGCTACACCTTC.

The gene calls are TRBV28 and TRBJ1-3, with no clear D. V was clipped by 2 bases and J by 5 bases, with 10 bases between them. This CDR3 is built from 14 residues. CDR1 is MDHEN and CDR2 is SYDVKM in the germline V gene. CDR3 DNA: TGTGCCAGCAGTTTAACCGACGCCCGAAACACCATATATTTT. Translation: CASSLTDARNTIYF.